This T cell receptor beta chain was sequenced during a study of cytomegalovirus exposure and HLA in healthy donors. The V segment lost 3 bases and the J segment 3 bases; nucleotides outside the gene matches: 4. Germline CDR1 MDHEN, CDR2 SYDVKM. The length of the CDR3 is 14 residues. The PCR had 60 Vbeta and 13 Jbeta primers. Sequencing was performed with immunoSEQ multiplex PCR; in TCRdb, only in-frame clones are kept and a portion is missing. The sample's table shows roughly 220,000 clones. The receptor's source is a girl aged 2-10 years in good health and CMV-seropositive. The chain links TRBV28 to TRBJ2-7; 8 bases line up with TRBD1. The sample consisted of PBMCs. CDR3 loop: CASSFITGGYEQYF. CDR3 in DNA: TGTGCCAGCAGTTTTATCACAGGGGGCTACGAGCAGTACTTC.